The rows below give T cell receptor beta chains drawn from one sample of a study of T cell repertoires in cytomegalovirus infection. The antigens of these receptors remain unknown. TCRdb itself ran the reads through MiXCR, one entry per CDR3 protein. Altogether about 310,000 distinct CDR3 sequences are present, more than 20% being singletons, with the ten largest covering approximately 12%. Source: cultured PBMCs, taken from culture after CMV antigen stimulation. The source is a human donor in good health (CMV status not recorded). Some clones in this sample may be carry-over from other donors' samples. Each CDR3 is given with its conserved first and last residue. The D gene is left open where the match is weak. For some rows the clone size is stated as once, few or many, or as a class when expanded; others skip it.

clone size	V gene	J gene	D gene	CDR3 protein	CDR3 DNA
few	TRBV12-3/TRBV12-4	TRBJ2-5	.	CASSLELQGETQYF	TGTGCCAGCAGTTTAGAATTGCAGGGAGAGACCCAGTACTTC
few	TRBV24-1	TRBJ2-1	.	CATARDYNEQFF	TGTGCCACCGCCCGGGACTACAATGAGCAGTTCTTC
.	TRBV9	TRBJ1-1	.	CASSVSRQTEAFF	TGTGCCAGCAGCGTATCCCGGCAGACTGAAGCTTTCTTT
many	TRBV7-7	TRBJ2-1	TRBD2	CASSLRTSGSTSEQFF	TGTGCCAGCAGCTTAAGAACTAGCGGGAGTACAAGTGAGCAGTTCTTC
many	TRBV28	TRBJ2-7	.	CASTSPPGGGLKEQYF	TGTGCCAGCACCTCACCCCCCGGAGGGGGCTTAAAGGAGCAGTACTTC
few	TRBV12-3/TRBV12-4	TRBJ2-5	.	CASSFFDSQETQYF	TGTGCCAGCAGTTTCTTTGACAGCCAAGAGACCCAGTACTTC
.	TRBV11-1	TRBJ2-1	TRBD1	CASSLEGQGANEQFF	TGTGCCAGCAGCTTAGAAGGGCAGGGGGCAAATGAGCAGTTCTTC
many	TRBV7-2	TRBJ2-5	TRBD2	CASSLRGSWETQYF	TGTGCCAGCAGCTTACGCGGGAGTTGGGAGACCCAGTACTTC
.	TRBV19	TRBJ1-1	TRBD1	CASSIRGGQVKNTEAFF	TGTGCCAGTAGTATACGTGGGGGACAGGTGAAGAACACTGAAGCTTTCTTT
few	TRBV25-1	TRBJ2-5	TRBD1	CASRKRTGEAETQYF	TGTGCCAGCCGCAAGAGGACAGGGGAGGCTGAGACCCAGTACTTC
few	TRBV7-2	TRBJ2-1	TRBD2	CASSFATSVEQFF	TGTGCCAGCAGCTTTGCGACTAGCGTCGAGCAGTTCTTC
few	TRBV27	TRBJ2-2	TRBD1	CASSFDRGPSGELFF	TGTGCCAGCAGTTTTGACAGGGGGCCTTCCGGGGAGCTGTTTTTT
many	TRBV2	TRBJ1-1	TRBD1	CASWGQNKNTEAFF	TGTGCCAGCTGGGGACAGAATAAGAACACTGAAGCTTTCTTT
.	TRBV5-4	TRBJ1-2	TRBD1	CASSVDRESYGYTF	TGTGCCAGCAGCGTGGACAGGGAATCCTATGGCTACACCTTC
few	TRBV6-1	TRBJ1-3	.	CASSPHGALGNTIYF	TGTGCCAGCAGTCCACACGGTGCCTTAGGGAACACCATATATTTT
many	TRBV6-5	TRBJ2-3	.	CASSYSFGLNTDTQYF	TGTGCCAGCAGTTACTCGTTTGGTCTAAACACAGATACGCAGTATTTT
few	TRBV20-1	TRBJ1-3	TRBD1	CSAIKDRAGNTIYF	TGCAGTGCTATAAAGGACAGGGCTGGAAACACCATATATTTT
few	TRBV7-9	TRBJ1-1	TRBD1	CASSHPEGQGNTEAFF	TGTGCCAGCAGCCACCCCGAGGGACAGGGGAACACTGAAGCTTTCTTT
.	TRBV6-1	TRBJ2-2	.	CASSEVGAGELFF	TGTGCCAGCAGTGAAGTAGGGGCCGGGGAGCTGTTTTTT
.	TRBV29-1	TRBJ2-2	.	CSVVVGRGELFF	TGCAGCGTTGTGGTGGGCCGCGGGGAGCTGTTTTTT
.	TRBV7-2	TRBJ1-1	.	CASSPRRENTEAFF	TGTGCCAGCAGCCCCCGACGGGAGAACACTGAAGCTTTCTTT
.	TRBV6-4	TRBJ2-2	.	CASSAHNRAGELFF	TGTGCCAGCAGTGCCCATAACAGGGCCGGGGAGCTGTTTTTT
.	TRBV19	TRBJ1-1	TRBD1	CASRQGPLLLNTEAFF	TGTGCCAGTAGACAGGGGCCCTTGCTTTTGAACACTGAAGCTTTCTTT
few	TRBV6-2/TRBV6-3	TRBJ2-6	.	CASRPRLSGANVLTF	TGTGCCAGCAGGCCCCGTCTTTCTGGGGCCAACGTCCTGACTTTC
.	TRBV11-1	TRBJ2-1	TRBD2	CASSTLSVAGTRDEQFF	TGTGCCAGCAGCACCCTGTCGGTAGCGGGAACGAGAGATGAGCAGTTCTTC
many	TRBV6-1	TRBJ1-6	.	CASRPEGGRKSPLHF	TGTGCCAGCAGACCTGAAGGGGGGCGAAAGTCACCCCTCCACTTT
many	TRBV7-2	TRBJ2-3	TRBD1	CASSSRTGGADTQYF	TGTGCCAGCAGCTCCCGGACAGGGGGGGCAGATACGCAGTATTTT
.	TRBV19	TRBJ1-1	.	CASNSQTVQAEAFF	TGTGCCAGTAATAGTCAAACAGTTCAGGCTGAAGCTTTCTTT
few	TRBV7-8	TRBJ2-2	.	CASSPRPYPGELFF	TGTGCCAGCAGCCCCCGGCCCTACCCCGGGGAGCTGTTTTTT
few	TRBV19	TRBJ2-5	.	CASSIAAGVGETQYF	TGTGCCAGTAGTATAGCAGCAGGGGTGGGGGAGACCCAGTACTTC
few	TRBV28	TRBJ1-1	.	CASRHGPHRTEAFF	TGTGCCAGCAGACACGGCCCCCACCGGACTGAAGCTTTCTTT
.	TRBV28	TRBJ2-5	.	CASLPEDRETQYF	TGTGCCAGCCTACCTGAAGACCGAGAGACCCAGTACTTC
few	TRBV9	TRBJ2-2	TRBD2	CASGRDESGELFF	TGTGCCAGCGGGAGGGACGAATCCGGGGAGCTGTTTTTT
.	TRBV24-1	TRBJ1-2	.	CATSDSMTENYGYTF	TGTGCCACCAGTGATTCGATGACAGAAAACTATGGCTACACCTTC
.	TRBV20-1	TRBJ2-3	.	CSARILATSTDTQYF	TGCAGTGCTAGAATATTAGCCACTAGCACAGATACGCAGTATTTT
many	TRBV7-2	TRBJ1-6	TRBD1	CASREQGGSPLHF	TGTGCCAGCAGAGAACAGGGGGGGTCACCCCTCCACTTT
many	TRBV7-2	TRBJ2-2	.	CASSQLGPGNTGELFF	TGTGCCAGCAGCCAACTTGGCCCGGGGAACACCGGGGAGCTGTTTTTT
.	TRBV7-2	TRBJ2-1	.	CASSVWGVGNEQFF	TGTGCCAGCAGCGTATGGGGCGTGGGCAATGAGCAGTTCTTC
.	TRBV30	TRBJ2-1	.	CAWSVRNEQFF	TGTGCCTGGAGTGTACGCAATGAGCAGTTCTTC
few	TRBV27	TRBJ1-2	TRBD1	CASSLSTGGSYGYTF	TGTGCCAGCAGTTTATCAACAGGGGGCTCTTATGGCTACACCTTC
.	TRBV28	TRBJ2-7	TRBD2	CASSPATSSYYEQYF	TGTGCCAGCAGTCCCGCGACTAGCAGTTATTACGAGCAGTACTTC
few	TRBV25-1	TRBJ1-2	.	CASSRSAYGYTF	TGTGCCAGCAGTCGGTCGGCCTATGGCTACACCTTC
.	TRBV18	TRBJ2-1	TRBD1	CASSFNPGTDYNEQFF	TGTGCCAGCTCTTTCAATCCCGGGACAGACTACAATGAGCAGTTCTTC
many	TRBV7-2	TRBJ2-5	.	CASSPPGETQYF	TGTGCCAGCAGCCCCCCCGGAGAGACCCAGTACTTC
.	TRBV4-3	TRBJ2-7	.	CASSQEPDSSYEQYF	TGCGCCAGCAGCCAAGAACCGGACAGCTCCTACGAGCAGTACTTC
few	TRBV7-2	TRBJ2-1	TRBD2	CASSPWTRPNEQFF	TGTGCCAGCAGCCCTTGGACTAGACCCAATGAGCAGTTCTTC
few	TRBV7-3	TRBJ2-1	TRBD2	CASSLPRLAGESYNEQFF	TGTGCCAGCAGCTTACCCCGACTAGCGGGAGAATCCTACAATGAGCAGTTCTTC
.	TRBV12-3/TRBV12-4	TRBJ2-1	.	CASLGTYNEQFF	TGTGCCAGCTTGGGGACCTACAATGAGCAGTTCTTC
many	TRBV7-2	TRBJ2-7	.	CASSLAPGNPYEQYF	TGTGCCAGCAGCTTAGCGCCGGGAAATCCCTACGAGCAGTACTTC
.	TRBV2	TRBJ2-1	.	CASHKRGSGEYNEQFF	TGTGCCAGCCATAAAAGAGGTAGTGGGGAATACAATGAGCAGTTCTTC
.	TRBV5-4	TRBJ2-1	.	CASSLVPTGSNEQFF	TGTGCCAGCAGCTTGGTTCCCACGGGGAGCAATGAGCAGTTCTTC
.	TRBV5-1	TRBJ1-1	.	CASSLDSAPGTEAFF	TGCGCCAGCAGCTTGGACAGTGCCCCGGGAACTGAAGCTTTCTTT